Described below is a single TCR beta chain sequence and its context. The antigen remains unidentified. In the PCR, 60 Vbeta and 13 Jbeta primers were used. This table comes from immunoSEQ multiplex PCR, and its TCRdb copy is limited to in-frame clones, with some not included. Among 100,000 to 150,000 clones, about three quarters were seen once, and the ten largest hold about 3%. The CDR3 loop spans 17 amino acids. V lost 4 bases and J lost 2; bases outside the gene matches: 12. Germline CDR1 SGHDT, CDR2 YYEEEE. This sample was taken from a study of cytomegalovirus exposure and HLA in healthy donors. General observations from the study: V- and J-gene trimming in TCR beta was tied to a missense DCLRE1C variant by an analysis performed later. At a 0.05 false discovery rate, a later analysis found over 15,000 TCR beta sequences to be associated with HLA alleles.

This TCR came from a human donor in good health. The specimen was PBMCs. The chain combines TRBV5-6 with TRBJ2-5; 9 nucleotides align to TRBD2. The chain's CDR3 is CASSPTEGLAPQETQYF. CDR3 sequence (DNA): TGTGCCAGCAGCCCCACAGAGGGACTAGCCCCTCAAGAGACCCAGTACTTC.